Below are 32 T cell receptor beta chains sequenced from a single sample in a study of cytomegalovirus exposure and HLA in healthy donors. The PCR used 60 Vbeta and 13 Jbeta primers. Clones were read by immunoSEQ multiplex PCR, and TCRdb kept only the in-frame ones, dropping some. The profile covers under 200,000 clones, with about 83% appearing a single time and about 5.6% taken by the ten largest. Material: PBMCs. All receptors come from a woman in her twenties or thirties in good health and CMV-seropositive.

This chain uses TRBV5-6 with TRBJ1-3, with D perhaps TRBD1 (5 bases). CDR3 length equals 15 residues. Germline CDR1 is SGHDT and CDR2 is YYEEEE. The V end was cut by 4 bases, the J end by 10 bases, with 21 bases between. CDR3 nucleotide sequence: TGTGCCAGCAGCCTAAACGTGCCGGGGGTGGGGACCATATATTTT. This gives the protein CASSLNVPGVGTIYF.

This clone has just a few counts. The genes are TRBV7-9 and TRBJ1-2, with 7 bases that match TRBD1. J was trimmed by 0 bases and V by 5 bases; bases with no gene match: 9. The CDR3 runs 16 residues. CDR1 and CDR2 from the germline V gene are SEHNR and FQNEAQ (reference sequence). The CDR3 region is CASSPKQTGTNYGYTF. The CDR3 nucleotides read TGTGCCAGCAGCCCCAAACAGACAGGGACTAACTATGGCTACACCTTC.

This clone was counted between two and nine times. The J gene is TRBJ2-5, the V gene TRBV2; 8 bases fit TRBD2. The CDR3 spans 16 residues. CDR1 is SNHLY and CDR2 is FYNNEI in the germline V gene. Trimming took 3 bases from V and 9 from J; bases not matched to a gene: 15. The CDR3 region has the DNA TGTGCCAGCAGTGATCCGACTAGCGTGGATCGTTGGGCCCAGTACTTC. Translating gives CASSDPTSVDRWAQYF.

This clone was seen a handful of times. J is TRBJ2-5 and V is TRBV29-1, with TRBD1 matching over 9 bases. CDR3 length equals 16 residues. The ends lost 1 base at V and 8 bases at J; junction bases unmatched: 14. Germline CDR1 SQVTM, CDR2 ANQGSEA. The CDR3 DNA reads TGCAGCGTTGAAGTCCCGGGACAGGGCAGGGATGGAACCCAGTACTTC. This translates into CSVEVPGQGRDGTQYF. The full variable domain, completed using reference TRBV29-1 and TRBJ2-5, is SAVISQKPSRDICQRGTSLTIQCQVDSQVTMMFWYRQQPGQSLTLIATANQGSEATYESGFVIDKFPISRPNLTFSTLTVSNMSPEDSSIYLCSVEVPGQGRDGTQYFGPGTRLLVL.

This chain connects TRBV9 to TRBJ2-3, with TRBD2 matching 9 bases. Germline CDR1 reads SGDLS; CDR2 reads YYNGEE. The CDR3 contains 17 residues. Trimming at V came to 10 bases and at J to 6 bases, leaving 21 bases not matched to a gene. CDR3 sequence: CAPIGGGSGGPQDTQYF. For the CDR3, the DNA is TGTGCCCCCATAGGGGGTGGTAGCGGGGGCCCTCAGGATACGCAGTATTTT.

There are a few counts of this clone. The chain is built from TRBV4-2 and TRBJ1-1, with D possibly being TRBD1 (5 bases). The CDR3 spans 16 residues. Per the germline V gene, CDR1 is LGHNA and CDR2 is YNFKEQ. Deletions cut 4 bases from V and 0 bases from J, with 15 bases between. The CDR3 here is CASSPSLTAMNTEAFF. As DNA, the CDR3 is TGTGCCAGCAGCCCGTCCCTGACAGCCATGAACACTGAAGCTTTCTTT.

V gene TRBV5-1 combines with J gene TRBJ2-1; 10 bases are a match to TRBD2. Trimming removed 4 bases from V and 5 bases from J; junction bases left unmatched: 9. The CDR3 sequence is 16 residues long. Looked up from germline, CDR1 is SGHRS and CDR2 is YFSETQ. CDR3 loop: CASSVIAGGVDNEQFF. The CDR3 DNA sequence: TGCGCCAGCAGCGTGATAGCGGGAGGTGTCGACAATGAGCAGTTCTTC.

The rearrangement links TRBV15 to TRBJ2-1, with a possible D match to TRBD2 (6 bases). Per the germline V gene, CDR1 is LNHNV and CDR2 is YYDKDF (reference sequence). The V gene lost 2 bases and the J gene lost 5 bases, with 16 bases spanning the gap. The CDR3 is made up of 16 amino acids. As DNA, the CDR3 is TGTGCCACCAGCAGAATTCTGCGGGAAGAAAACAATGAGCAGTTCTTC. It translates to CATSRILREENNEQFF.

The chain recombines TRBV28 with TRBJ1-2, with TRBD1 identical over 12 bases. The length of the CDR3 is 15 residues. The germline CDR1 and CDR2 sequences are MDHEN and SYDVKM. J was trimmed by 7 bases and V by 3 bases; bases with no gene match: 6. CDR3 nucleotides: TGTGCCAGCAGTTTGGGGGACAGGGGGCGTTTTGGCTACACCTTC. Protein sequence: CASSLGDRGRFGYTF.

This chain connects TRBV29-1 to TRBJ2-4; possibly TRBD2 for D (7 bases). The V end lost 8 bases, the J end lost 1 base, and 21 bases lay between the germline ends. The CDR3 is 16 residues long. Looked up from germline, CDR1 is SQVTM and CDR2 is ANQGSEA. The CDR3 loop is CSFTRRRGAAKNIQYF. CDR3 DNA sequence: TGCAGCTTCACACGGAGACGGGGGGCGGCCAAAAACATTCAGTACTTC.

This clone showed up just a few times. This chain connects TRBV19 to TRBJ2-1; D possibly corresponds to TRBD2 (6 bases). CDR1 and CDR2 (germline): LNHDA, SQIVND (reference sequence). Trimming removed 6 bases from V and 5 bases from J, with 17 bases in between. This CDR3 has 15 residues. CDR3 nucleotide sequence: TGTGCCAGTAGCAGGATTCCGGGACTCAACAATGAGCAGTTCTTC. The encoded protein is CASSRIPGLNNEQFF.

The J gene is TRBJ2-2, the V gene TRBV13; 7 nucleotides agree with TRBD2. CDR1 PRHDT and CDR2 FYEKMQ come from the germline V gene (reference sequence). The CDR3 sequence is 15 residues long. Trimming cost V 7 bases and J 3 bases; bases outside gene matches: 8. The CDR3 bases are TGTGCCAGCACCCACAGCGGGGAGCACACCGGGGAGCTGTTTTTT. This encodes CASTHSGEHTGELFF.

CDR3 in DNA: TGTGCCAGCAGCGACCCCCTATACGAGGTTCTAGTCTCTGGAAACACCATATATTTT. Translation: CASSDPLYEVLVSGNTIYF. The chain carries TRBV9 and TRBJ1-3; D unresolved. This CDR3 has 19 residues. Germline CDR1 is SGDLS and CDR2 is YYNGEE. The V gene lost 3 bases and the J gene lost 0 bases, with 22 bases spanning the gap.

The V call is TRBV18, the J call TRBJ2-1, with D tentatively TRBD1 (5 bases). This CDR3 is built from 13 residues. CDR1 and CDR2 (germline): KGHSH, LQKENI. V was trimmed by 2 bases and J by 9 bases, leaving 11 bases between them. The CDR3 coding sequence is TGTGCCAGCTCACCATCGGACATAAGTGAGCAGTTCTTC. It encodes CASSPSDISEQFF.

The J gene is TRBJ2-5, the V gene TRBV5-4; 10 nucleotides align to TRBD2. Trimming at V came to 3 bases and at J to 6 bases, leaving 8 bases not matched to a gene. From germline, CDR1 is SGHNT and CDR2 YYREEE (reference sequence). This CDR3 is built from 15 residues. The CDR3 sequence is CASSSSGGAGKTQYF. CDR3 in DNA: TGTGCCAGCAGCTCCAGCGGGGGGGCCGGGAAGACCCAGTACTTC. The complete variable domain, with remaining parts taken from reference TRBV5-4 and TRBJ2-5, reads ETGVTQSPTHLIKTRGQQVTLRCSSQSGHNTVSWYQQALGQGPQFIFQYYREEENGRGNFPPRFSGLQFPNYSSELNVNALELDDSALYLCASSSSGGAGKTQYFGPGTRLLVL.

The CDR3 DNA reads as TGTGCCAGCAGCTCGAGGCAGGGGGAAGAGACCCAGTACTTC. It codes for CASSSRQGEETQYF. V and J are TRBV5-6 and TRBJ2-5; 7 bases map to TRBD1. CDR3 length: 14 residues. Germline CDR1 is SGHDT and CDR2 is YYEEEE. With V trimmed by 3 bases and J by 3 bases, 5 bases remained unmatched.

V gene TRBV28 combines with J gene TRBJ2-7; D is ambiguous. Deletions cut 6 bases from V and 6 bases from J, with 12 bases between. Germline lookup yields CDR1 MDHEN and CDR2 SYDVKM. The CDR3 consists of 12 residues. The CDR3 DNA follows: TGTGCCAGCAGACCTGACTCAACCGAGCAGTACTTC. Its translation: CASRPDSTEQYF. Full variable domain (rest looked up from reference TRBV28 and TRBJ2-7): DVKVTQSSRYLVKRTGEKVFLECVQDMDHENMFWYRQDPGLGLRLIYFSYDVKMKEKGDIPEGYSVSREKKERFSLILESASTNQTSMYLCASRPDSTEQYFGPGTRLTVT.

The rearrangement links TRBV9 to TRBJ1-2; TRBD1 aligns across 7 bases. CDR1 is SGDLS, CDR2 YYNGEE, per germline. J was trimmed by 4 bases and V by 7 bases; bases with no gene match: 10. The CDR3 extends over 14 amino acids. CDR3 sequence reads: CASGPPTGLYGYTF. The CDR3 DNA reads TGTGCCAGCGGCCCACCGACAGGGCTCTATGGCTACACCTTC.

This chain links TRBV27 with TRBJ1-5; 8 bases are a match to TRBD1. Germline trimming cut 6 bases from V and 0 bases from J; bases unmatched to any gene: 10. Germline CDR1 MNHEY, CDR2 SMNVEV (reference sequence). There are 17 residues in the CDR3. The CDR3 loop is CASSRRQGLGSNQPQHF. The CDR3, as DNA: TGTGCCAGCAGCCGACGACAGGGGTTGGGTAGCAATCAGCCCCAGCATTTT.

The V and J genes are TRBV14 and TRBJ2-2; no definite D call. The V end lost 1 base, the J end lost 4 bases, and 7 bases lay between the germline ends. Germline CDR1 is SGHDN and CDR2 is FVKESK. This CDR3 comprises 14 residues. The CDR3 bases are TGTGCCAGCAGCCAAGTCCGGTTCACCGGGGAGCTGTTTTTT. Translation: CASSQVRFTGELFF. Based on the CDR3 plus reference TRBV14 and TRBJ2-2, the full variable domain is EAGVTQFPSHSVIEKGQTVTLRCDPISGHDNLYWYRRVMGKEIKFLLHFVKESKQDESGMPNNRFLAERTGGTYSTLKVQPAELEDSGVYFCASSQVRFTGELFFGEGSRLTVL.

The chain recombines TRBV28 with TRBJ1-1; D might be TRBD1 (6 bases). The germline V and J ends were trimmed by 7 bases and 5 bases, with 14 bases remaining between them. Germline V gene lookup returns CDR1 MDHEN and CDR2 SYDVKM. The CDR3 consists of 13 residues. The CDR3 is CASIPGGRTEAFF. CDR3 nucleotides: TGTGCCAGCATCCCCGGGGGGCGAACTGAAGCTTTCTTT.

There are a few counts of this clone. V gene TRBV5-4 combines with J gene TRBJ2-5; 7 bases align to TRBD1. J lost 7 bases, V lost 5 bases, and 5 bases had no gene match. The CDR3 has 12 amino acids. In germline, CDR1 is SGHNT, CDR2 YYREEE (reference sequence). The CDR3 spells CASRTGTGTQYF. DNA for the CDR3: TGTGCCAGCAGGACAGGGACGGGGACCCAGTACTTC. The full variable domain, in which reference TRBV5-4 and TRBJ2-5 provide the parts outside the CDR3, is ETGVTQSPTHLIKTRGQQVTLRCSSQSGHNTVSWYQQALGQGPQFIFQYYREEENGRGNFPPRFSGLQFPNYSSELNVNALELDDSALYLCASRTGTGTQYFGPGTRLLVL.

This clone appeared a single time. This chain joins TRBV28 and TRBJ2-6, with a weak D call TRBD1 (6 bases). In germline, CDR1 is MDHEN, CDR2 SYDVKM. Trimming took off 3 bases at V and 4 bases at J, with 13 bases between the two ends. The CDR3 consists of 16 residues. This CDR3 is CASSFDQGPGANVLTF. Here the CDR3 DNA reads TGTGCCAGCAGTTTCGATCAGGGGCCAGGGGCCAACGTCCTGACTTTC.

The chain employs TRBV9 and TRBJ1-2; D gene uncertain. Trimming shortened V by 3 bases and J by 1 base, and 13 bases separated the two germline ends. Germline assignment: CDR1 SGDLS and CDR2 YYNGEE. This CDR3 has 15 amino acids. CDR3 protein: CASSDPSGGNYGYTF. DNA for the CDR3: TGTGCCAGCAGCGATCCCTCCGGTGGTAACTATGGCTACACCTTC.

The chain has TRBV6-6 and TRBJ1-2, with D possibly being TRBD1 (6 bases). V lost 6 bases to trimming and J lost 5 bases, with 10 bases between them. The CDR3 totals 12 residues. Germline V gives CDR1 MNHNY, CDR2 SVGAGI (reference sequence). The CDR3 bases are TGTGCCAGCAGGCTACAGGGATATGGCTACACCTTC. Translating it yields CASRLQGYGYTF.

This chain links TRBV10-3 with TRBJ2-7; maybe TRBD2 (5 bases). V was trimmed by 6 bases and J by 3 bases, leaving 12 bases between them. Germline V gene data show CDR1 as ENHRY and CDR2 as SYGVKD. The length of the CDR3 is 13 residues. In nucleotides, the CDR3 is TGTGCCATCAGGAATTCTAGCAGCTACGAGCAGTACTTC. Translation gives CAIRNSSSYEQYF.

CDR3 nucleotides: TGTGCCAGCAGCTTACGGCCACTAGCCGAGACCTTGACCGGGGAGCTGTTTTTT. It translates to CASSLRPLAETLTGELFF. This chain links TRBV11-1 with TRBJ2-2, with D perhaps matching TRBD2 (6 bases). V was shortened by 2 bases and J by 5 bases, with 21 bases between the two germline ends. Germline CDR1 is SGHAT and CDR2 is FQDESV (reference sequence). The CDR3 runs to 18 residues.

This sequence joins TRBV29-1 and TRBJ1-5; D call uncertain. Germline CDR1 reads SQVTM; CDR2 reads ANQGSEA. Trimming took off 3 bases at V and 2 bases at J, with 14 bases between the two ends. The CDR3 spans 15 residues. CDR3 in amino acids: CSVEVSGDGNQPQHF. The CDR3 coding sequence is TGCAGCGTTGAGGTGAGCGGGGATGGCAATCAGCCCCAGCATTTT.

This chain links TRBV2 with TRBJ2-7, with 8 bases lining up with TRBD1. The CDR3 contains 14 residues. From germline, CDR1 is SNHLY and CDR2 FYNNEI. V shed 6 bases, J shed 4 bases, and the junction held 8 bases outside the gene matches. CDR3 DNA: TGTGCCAGCAGGGTAACTGGACAGGGATACGAGCAGTACTTC. Its protein product is CASRVTGQGYEQYF.

For the CDR3, the DNA is TGTGCCAGCAGCTTGGTCGGGGACAATCAGCCCCAGCATTTT. Translation gives CASSLVGDNQPQHF. The chain joins TRBV5-6 to TRBJ1-5; no clear D gene. In germline, CDR1 is SGHDT, CDR2 YYEEEE. The CDR3 runs 14 residues. Trimming took off 0 bases at V and 3 bases at J, with 7 bases between the two ends. The full variable domain, rest sourced from reference TRBV5-6 and TRBJ1-5, is DAGVTQSPTHLIKTRGQQVTLRCSPKSGHDTVSWYQQALGQGPQFIFQYYEEEERQRGNFPDRFSGHQFPNYSSELNVNALLLGDSALYLCASSLVGDNQPQHFGDGTRLSIL.

The chain uses TRBV19 and TRBJ1-2; possibly TRBD1 for D (5 bases). Germline lookup yields CDR1 LNHDA and CDR2 SQIVND (reference sequence). This CDR3 is 13 amino acids long. The V and J ends lost 3 bases and 6 bases respectively, with 11 bases between them. CDR3 sequence reads: CASSMGRADGYTF. CDR3 nucleotide sequence: TGTGCCAGTAGTATGGGCAGGGCGGATGGCTACACCTTC.

The CDR3 sequence: CASSQFSVGTVGGGPQHF. CDR3 nucleotide sequence: TGCGCCAGCAGCCAATTTTCCGTCGGGACAGTCGGGGGGGGGCCCCAGCATTTT. The chain carries TRBV4-1 and TRBJ1-5; the match to TRBD1 covers 7 bases. V lost 2 bases to trimming and J lost 9 bases; unmatched junction nucleotides: 19. CDR1 is MGHRA and CDR2 is YSYEKL in the germline V gene. The CDR3 extends over 18 amino acids.